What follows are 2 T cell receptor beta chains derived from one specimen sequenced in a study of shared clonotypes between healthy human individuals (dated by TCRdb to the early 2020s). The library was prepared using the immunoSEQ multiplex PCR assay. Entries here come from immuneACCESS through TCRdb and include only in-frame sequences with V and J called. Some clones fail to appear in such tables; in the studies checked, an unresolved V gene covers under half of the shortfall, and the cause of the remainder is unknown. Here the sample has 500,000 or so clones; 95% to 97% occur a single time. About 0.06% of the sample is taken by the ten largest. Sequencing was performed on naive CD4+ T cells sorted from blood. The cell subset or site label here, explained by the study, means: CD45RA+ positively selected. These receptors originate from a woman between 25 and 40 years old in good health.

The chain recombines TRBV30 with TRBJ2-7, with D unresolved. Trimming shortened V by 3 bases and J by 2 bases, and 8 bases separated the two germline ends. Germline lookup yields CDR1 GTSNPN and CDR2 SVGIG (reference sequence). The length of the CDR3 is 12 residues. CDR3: CAWSVFPYEQYF. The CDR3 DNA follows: TGTGCCTGGAGCGTCTTTCCCTACGAGCAGTACTTC.

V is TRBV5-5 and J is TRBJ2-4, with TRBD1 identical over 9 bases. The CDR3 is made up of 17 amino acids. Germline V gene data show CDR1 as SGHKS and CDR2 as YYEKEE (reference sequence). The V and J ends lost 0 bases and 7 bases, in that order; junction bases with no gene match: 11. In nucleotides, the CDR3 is TGTGCCAGCAGCTTGGGTGGACAGGGGCTATCGGAGAACATTCAGTACTTC. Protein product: CASSLGGQGLSENIQYF.